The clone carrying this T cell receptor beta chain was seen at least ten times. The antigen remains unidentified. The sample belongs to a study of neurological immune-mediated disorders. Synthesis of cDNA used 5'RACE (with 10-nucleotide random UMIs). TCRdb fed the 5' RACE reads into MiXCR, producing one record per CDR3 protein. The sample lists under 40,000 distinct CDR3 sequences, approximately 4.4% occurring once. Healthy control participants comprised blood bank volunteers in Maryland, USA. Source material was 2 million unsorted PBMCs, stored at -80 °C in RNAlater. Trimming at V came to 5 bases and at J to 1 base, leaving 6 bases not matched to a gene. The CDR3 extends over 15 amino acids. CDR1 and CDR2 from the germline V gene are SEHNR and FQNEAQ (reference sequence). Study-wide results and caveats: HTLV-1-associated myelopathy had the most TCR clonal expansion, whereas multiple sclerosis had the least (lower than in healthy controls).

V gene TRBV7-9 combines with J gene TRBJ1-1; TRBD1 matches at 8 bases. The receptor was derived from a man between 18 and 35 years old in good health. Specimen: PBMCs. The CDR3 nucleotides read TGTGCCAGCAGCGGCACGGGACAGGAGAACACTGAAGCTTTCTTT. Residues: CASSGTGQENTEAFF.